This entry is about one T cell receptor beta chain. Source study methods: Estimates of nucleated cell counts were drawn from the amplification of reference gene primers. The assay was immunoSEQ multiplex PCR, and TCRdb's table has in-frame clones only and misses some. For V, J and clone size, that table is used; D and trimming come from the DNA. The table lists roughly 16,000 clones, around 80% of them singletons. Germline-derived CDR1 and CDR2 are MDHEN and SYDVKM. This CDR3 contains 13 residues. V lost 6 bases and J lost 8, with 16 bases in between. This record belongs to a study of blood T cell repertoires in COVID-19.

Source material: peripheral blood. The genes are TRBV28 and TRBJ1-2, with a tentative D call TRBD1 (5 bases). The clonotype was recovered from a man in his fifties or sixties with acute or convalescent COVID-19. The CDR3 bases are TGTGCCAGCAGACCGGGACTAGAGAGGGGCTACACCTTC. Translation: CASRPGLERGYTF.